The T cell receptor (beta chain) under discussion was sequenced for a study of cytomegalovirus exposure and HLA in healthy donors. Study-level background: Early release data held some 79 million unique TCRs from HLA-typed donors. Out of several hundred genotyped donors, less than 90% belonged to the Caucasian-associated ancestry cluster.

The CDR3 contains 16 residues. Losses at the gene ends were 1 base for V and 1 base for J; bases not matched to a gene: 1. Looked up from germline, CDR1 is MNHNS and CDR2 is SASEGT. Both 60 Vbeta primers and 13 Jbeta primers went into the PCR. Measured with immunoSEQ multiplex PCR; TCRdb has only the in-frame clones, and not every one. The sample contains some 120,000 clones, roughly 76% of which appear only once. Specimen: PBMCs. The source of this sequence is a woman in her forties or fifties in good health and CMV-seronegative. This chain links TRBV6-1 with TRBJ1-3; the match to TRBD1 covers 10 bases. The CDR3 coding sequence is TGTGCCAGCAGTGAAGGGACAGGGGGATCTGGAAACACCATATATTTT. It is translated as CASSEGTGGSGNTIYF.